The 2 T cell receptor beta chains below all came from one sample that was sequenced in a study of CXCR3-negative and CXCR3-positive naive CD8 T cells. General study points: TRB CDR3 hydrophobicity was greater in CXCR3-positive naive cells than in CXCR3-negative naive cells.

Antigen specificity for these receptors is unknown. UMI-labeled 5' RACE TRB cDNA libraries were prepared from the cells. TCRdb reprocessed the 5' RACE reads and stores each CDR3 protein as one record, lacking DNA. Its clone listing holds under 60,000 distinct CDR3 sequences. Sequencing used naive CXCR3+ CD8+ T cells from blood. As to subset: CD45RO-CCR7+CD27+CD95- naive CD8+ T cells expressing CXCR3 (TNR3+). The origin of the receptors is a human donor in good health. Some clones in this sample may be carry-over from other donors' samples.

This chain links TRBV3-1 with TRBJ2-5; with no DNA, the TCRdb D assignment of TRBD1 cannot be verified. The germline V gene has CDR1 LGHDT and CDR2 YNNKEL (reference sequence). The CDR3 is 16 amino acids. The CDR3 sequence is CASSHRDPAYQETQYF.

This CDR3 is CASSLRVDLNTEAFF. The rearrangement joins TRBV28 to TRBJ1-1. This CDR3 spans 15 amino acids. In germline, CDR1 is MDHEN, CDR2 SYDVKM.